This is a list of T cell receptor beta chains from one sample in a study of T cell repertoires in ileal Crohn's disease. Using immunoSEQ multiplex PCR, the repertoire was profiled, and TCRdb retains in-frame clones only, with some absent. The repertoire consists of some 20,000 clones, with around 70% occurring once and the leading ten covering 4.2%. The sample consisted of ileal tissue. These receptors came from an adult with Crohn's disease. CDR3s include the opening cysteine and the closing phenylalanine or tryptophan. The D gene is left open where the match is weak. Not all rows give a size; the values are once, few, many and, for expanded clones, a class.

.,TRBD1,TRBV4-2,TRBJ1-1,CASGEDRKNTEAFF,TGTGCCAGCGGCGAGGACAGGAAAAACACTGAAGCTTTCTTT
.,.,TRBV30,TRBJ1-2,CAWSRGGALMDGYTF,TGTGCCTGGAGTAGGGGAGGAGCTTTAATGGATGGCTACACCTTC
few,TRBD1,TRBV4-1,TRBJ2-7,CASSQDWGQASSYEQYF,TGCGCCAGCAGCCAAGATTGGGGACAGGCGAGCTCCTACGAGCAGTACTTC
.,TRBD1,TRBV30,TRBJ1-3,CAWSAGGLSGNTIYF,TGTGCCTGGAGTGCAGGGGGCCTCTCTGGAAACACCATATATTTT
.,.,TRBV29-1,TRBJ1-1,CSVGRTEIRGTEAFF,TGCAGCGTTGGGAGGACAGAAATTAGGGGGACTGAAGCTTTCTTT
once,.,TRBV4-1,TRBJ1-3,CASSRQLGSGNTIYF,TGCGCCAGCAGCCGACAGTTAGGCTCTGGAAACACCATATATTTT
.,TRBD2,TRBV29-1,TRBJ2-3,CSVGLAGGPTDTQYF,TGCAGCGTTGGTCTAGCGGGGGGGCCGACAGATACGCAGTATTTT
few,.,TRBV2,TRBJ1-2,CASRPGFYGYTF,TGTGCCAGCAGACCAGGGTTTTATGGCTACACCTTC
.,.,TRBV19,TRBJ2-1,CASQRWGGPFGNEQFF,TGTGCCAGTCAGAGGTGGGGCGGTCCTTTTGGGAATGAGCAGTTCTTC
.,.,TRBV6-1,TRBJ1-5,CASSEGGRGNQPQHF,TGTGCCAGCAGTGAAGGGGGGCGGGGCAATCAGCCCCAGCATTTT
.,.,TRBV2,TRBJ1-1,CASSPILGTEAFF,TGTGCCAGCAGCCCCATACTAGGCACTGAAGCTTTCTTT
.,.,TRBV7-2,TRBJ1-6,CASNPIGLGSPLHF,TGTGCCAGCAACCCCATTGGGCTGGGTTCACCCCTCCACTTT
.,.,TRBV5-4,TRBJ1-1,CASSFRENTEAFF,TGTGCCAGCAGCTTCAGGGAGAACACTGAAGCTTTCTTT
.,.,TRBV9,TRBJ2-1,CASRGSRNEQFF,TGTGCCAGCAGAGGGAGCAGGAATGAGCAGTTCTTC
.,TRBD2,TRBV2,TRBJ2-2,CASSPLRSGSRAGELFF,TGTGCCAGCAGCCCTTTGAGAAGCGGGAGTAGAGCCGGGGAGCTGTTTTTT
.,TRBD1,TRBV5-4,TRBJ1-3,CASSLGTGAGNTIYF,TGTGCCAGCAGCTTAGGGACAGGGGCCGGAAACACCATATATTTT